Below, 18 T cell receptor beta chains from the same sample are listed, as sequenced in a study of cytomegalovirus exposure and HLA in healthy donors. PCR primers comprised 60 Vbeta and 13 Jbeta primers. Sequenced by immunoSEQ multiplex PCR; TCRdb stores in-frame clones only, minus some. The profile shows roughly 98,000 clones, approximately 75% of them singletons. Sequencing was carried out using PBMCs. These receptors came from a woman in her seventies in good health and CMV-seropositive.

This clone showed up just a few times. The chain combines TRBV5-1 with TRBJ2-5; 8 bases agree with TRBD1. There are 15 residues in the CDR3. V shed 4 bases and J 2 bases; nucleotides not matched to a gene: 7. Germline V lookup: CDR1 SGHRS, CDR2 YFSETQ. The CDR3 here is CASSLAGTGQETQYF. The CDR3 DNA reads as TGCGCCAGCAGCCTAGCCGGGACAGGTCAAGAGACCCAGTACTTC.

V usage is TRBV6-1 and J usage is TRBJ1-1; D gene ambiguous. Trimming stripped 10 bases from V and 0 bases from J, with 6 bases between. The germline CDR1 and CDR2 sequences are MNHNS and SASEGT. This CDR3 has 11 amino acids. This CDR3 is CAIQMNTEAFF. The CDR3 coding sequence is TGTGCCATACAGATGAACACTGAAGCTTTCTTT.

This clone occurred a few times. The V gene is TRBV2, the J gene TRBJ1-5; D possibly corresponds to TRBD1 (5 bases). The CDR3 consists of 14 residues. The ends were cut back, 5 bases at V and 0 bases at J, with 8 bases in the middle. The germline CDR1 and CDR2 sequences are SNHLY and FYNNEI. The CDR3, as DNA: TGTGCCAGCAGTCGGACATATAGCAATCAGCCCCAGCATTTT. Its protein is CASSRTYSNQPQHF.

Concerning this clone itself: At one end, the junction sequence differs from germline, possibly due to a read error. The V and J genes are TRBV7-9 and TRBJ2-4; 7 bases fit TRBD1. CDR3 length equals 15 residues. Germline lookup yields CDR1 SEHNR and CDR2 FQNEAQ (reference sequence). The CDR3, as DNA: TGTTCCAGCAGCATCCCCTTTTCCCAGGGGGACATTCAGTACTTC. Protein sequence: CSSSIPFSQGDIQYF.

The gene calls are TRBV2 and TRBJ1-1, with 8 bases matching TRBD1. Germline V gene sequence: CDR1 SNHLY, CDR2 FYNNEI. CDR3 length: 13 amino acids. J lost 0 bases, V lost 9 bases, and 3 bases had no gene match. The CDR3 region is CARGQGVNTEAFF. The CDR3 coding sequence is TGTGCCAGAGGACAGGGCGTGAACACTGAAGCTTTCTTT.

V gene TRBV5-1 combines with J gene TRBJ2-5; 9 bases fit TRBD1. The J call may be in error: the DNA end matches TRBJ2-7 better. The CDR3 extends over 14 amino acids. Germline V CDR1 and CDR2: SGHRS, YFSETQ. For the CDR3, the DNA is TGCGCCAGCAATCCCGGGACAGGGTCGGACGAGCAGTACTTC. This gives the protein CASNPGTGSDEQYF.

J is TRBJ1-6 and V is TRBV6-5; D call uncertain. Germline V gives CDR1 MNHEY, CDR2 SVGAGI. The CDR3 has 16 amino acids. V dropped 0 bases and J dropped 4 bases, with 10 bases sitting between them. This CDR3 reads CASSYSKIQYNSPLHF. The CDR3 DNA follows: TGTGCCAGCAGTTACTCGAAGATACAGTATAATTCACCCCTCCACTTT.

This clone appeared once. The chain uses TRBV19 and TRBJ2-7, with TRBD1 identical over 9 bases. The CDR3 contains 12 residues. CDR1 is LNHDA and CDR2 is SQIVND in the germline V gene (reference sequence). The trim removed 9 bases at V and 5 bases at J, leaving 5 bases unmatched. The CDR3 region has the DNA TGTGCCAGCAGCGGGACAGGGAACGAGCAGTACTTC. Translation gives CASSGTGNEQYF.

The chain joins TRBV18 to TRBJ1-1, with D possibly matching TRBD1 (5 bases). Germline loops: CDR1 KGHSH, CDR2 LQKENI. V lost 2 bases to trimming and J lost 8 bases, with 6 bases between them. The CDR3 extends over 11 amino acids. The CDR3: CASSPRGEAFF. The CDR3 DNA sequence: TGTGCCAGCTCACCAAGGGGAGAAGCTTTCTTT.

The V and J genes are TRBV6-1 and TRBJ2-2; D call uncertain. The CDR3 sequence is 13 residues long. V lost 8 bases and J 6 bases, leaving 13 bases between the germline ends. Germline values: CDR1 MNHNS, CDR2 SASEGT. CDR3 protein: CASGVESAGELFF. CDR3 nucleotide sequence: TGTGCCAGCGGTGTGGAGAGCGCCGGGGAGCTGTTTTTT.

The chain has TRBV28 and TRBJ2-7; TRBD2 aligns across 9 bases. Germline CDR1 is MDHEN and CDR2 is SYDVKM. J lost 1 base, V lost 5 bases, and 6 bases had no gene match. This CDR3 spans 15 amino acids. CDR3 protein: CASSHRLADSYEQYF. DNA of the CDR3: TGTGCCAGCAGTCATCGACTAGCGGATTCCTACGAGCAGTACTTC. The full variable domain, rest sourced from reference TRBV28 and TRBJ2-7, is DVKVTQSSRYLVKRTGEKVFLECVQDMDHENMFWYRQDPGLGLRLIYFSYDVKMKEKGDIPEGYSVSREKKERFSLILESASTNQTSMYLCASSHRLADSYEQYFGPGTRLTVT.

This clone was found a few times. This sequence joins TRBV19 and TRBJ2-7; tentatively, D is TRBD1 (5 bases). Germline CDR1 reads LNHDA; CDR2 reads SQIVND (reference sequence). With 5 bases removed from V and 2 bases from J, the gap between germline ends came to 19 bases. This CDR3 spans 16 amino acids. The CDR3 sequence is CASSPSPGIRTYEQYF. For the CDR3, the DNA is TGTGCCAGTAGTCCCAGCCCAGGGATTCGGACCTACGAGCAGTACTTC.

In its sample, this clone was seen a few times. This rearrangement joins TRBV7-8 to TRBJ2-5; 10 nucleotides agree with TRBD1. This CDR3 has 15 residues. The germline V gene has CDR1 SGHVS and CDR2 FQNEAQ. J was trimmed by 5 bases and V by 3 bases; bases with no gene match: 6. CDR3 sequence reads: CASSFGQGVVETQYF. The CDR3 DNA sequence: TGTGCCAGCAGCTTCGGACAGGGGGTAGTGGAGACCCAGTACTTC.

Turning to this clone: This sample also contains other DNA sequences that code for the same CDR3. The chain joins TRBV7-2 to TRBJ2-5, with 9 nucleotides matching TRBD1. The CDR3 contains 14 residues. Trimming removed 5 bases from V and 4 bases from J; junction bases left unmatched: 5. CDR1 is SGHTA, CDR2 FQGNSA, per germline. This CDR3 is CASSPGQGAETQYF. The CDR3 DNA reads as TGTGCCAGCAGCCCGGGACAGGGAGCAGAGACCCAGTACTTC.

The V gene is TRBV19, the J gene TRBJ2-3; D is perhaps TRBD2 (6 bases). The germline CDR1 and CDR2 sequences are LNHDA and SQIVND (reference sequence). CDR3 length: 14 residues. V lost 8 bases and J lost 2, with 14 bases in between. The CDR3 region is CASAGGAITDTQYF. The CDR3 DNA follows: TGTGCCAGTGCCGGCGGGGCGATCACAGATACGCAGTATTTT.

The V gene is TRBV27, the J gene TRBJ1-6; the match to TRBD1 covers 10 bases. Germline CDR1 is MNHEY and CDR2 is SMNVEV (reference sequence). This CDR3 comprises 14 residues. V shed 3 bases and J 8 bases; nucleotides not matched to a gene: 1. The CDR3 region is CASSFGQGDSPLHF. DNA for the CDR3: TGTGCCAGCAGTTTCGGACAGGGGGATTCACCCCTCCACTTT.

In its sample, this clone was seen once. The sample contains more than one DNA sequence encoding this CDR3. The V call is TRBV11-2, the J call TRBJ2-7; D may be TRBD1 (6 bases). Germline V gene lookup returns CDR1 SGHAT and CDR2 FQNNGV. CDR3 length: 14 residues. V was pared by 3 bases and J by 4 bases, with 13 bases between. The CDR3 DNA reads TGTGCCAGCAGCTTCAGTGACAGGAATTACGAGCAGTACTTC. Translation: CASSFSDRNYEQYF. The full variable domain, rest sourced from reference TRBV11-2 and TRBJ2-7, is EAGVAQSPRYKIIEKRQSVAFWCNPISGHATLYWYQQILGQGPKLLIQFQNNGVVDDSQLPKDRFSAERLKGVDSTLKIQPAKLEDSAVYLCASSFSDRNYEQYFGPGTRLTVT.

There are a few counts of this clone. This rearrangement joins TRBV28 to TRBJ1-1, with D possibly being TRBD1 (5 bases). The germline CDR1 and CDR2 sequences are MDHEN and SYDVKM. The V end was cut by 5 bases, the J end by 11 bases, with 21 bases between. CDR3 length equals 14 residues. This CDR3 reads CASSDDSRVESAFF. The CDR3 nucleotides read TGTGCCAGCAGTGACGACTCCAGGGTAGAATCGGCTTTCTTT.